The 15 T cell receptor beta chains below come from one sample, sequenced in a study of blood T cell repertoires in COVID-19. Clones were sequenced by immunoSEQ multiplex PCR, and TCRdb holds only the in-frame ones, with some missing. The repertoire consists of 400,000 to 500,000 clones, with roughly 90% occurring once and the leading ten covering roughly 1.9%. The sequencing sample was made of PBMCs or T cells enriched from blood (not recorded which). The receptors derive from a woman in her 40s who had recovered from COVID-19.

The V call is TRBV29-1, the J call TRBJ1-2; D is possibly TRBD1 (5 bases). Trimming shortened V by 3 bases and J by 2 bases, and 13 bases separated the two germline ends. Germline values: CDR1 SQVTM, CDR2 ANQGSEA. This CDR3 spans 14 amino acids. The CDR3 region is CSVDDSSRNYGYTF. Written as DNA, the CDR3 is TGCAGCGTTGATGACAGCTCTCGAAACTATGGCTACACCTTC.

This chain connects TRBV27 to TRBJ2-2; the D gene is possibly TRBD1 (6 bases). The CDR3 is made up of 15 amino acids. Trimming removed 6 bases from V and 7 bases from J, with 18 bases in between. Germline CDR1 is MNHEY and CDR2 is SMNVEV (reference sequence). CDR3 sequence: CASSGPQGISGELFF. In DNA, the CDR3 is TGTGCCAGCAGCGGGCCGCAGGGGATTAGCGGGGAGCTGTTTTTT.

This chain uses TRBV11-2 with TRBJ1-1, with 8 bases fitting TRBD1. Losses at the gene ends were 5 bases for V and 4 bases for J; bases not matched to a gene: 9. The germline V gene has CDR1 SGHAT and CDR2 FQNNGV. This CDR3 comprises 15 residues. As DNA, the CDR3 is TGTGCCAGCAGCAAAGACAGGGGACTCCTCACTGAAGCTTTCTTT. It codes for CASSKDRGLLTEAFF.

This clone was seen a few times. The chain combines TRBV4-3 with TRBJ1-4; 7 nucleotides line up with TRBD1. The germline V gene encodes CDR1 LGHNA and CDR2 YSLEER. With 3 bases clipped from V and 0 bases from J, the junction kept 10 bases outside the gene matches. The CDR3 has 18 amino acids. The CDR3, as DNA: TGCGCCAGCAGCCATGGAACGACAGGGAGAACAACTAATGAAAAACTGTTTTTT. Its translation: CASSHGTTGRTTNEKLFF.

This chain joins TRBV6-6 and TRBJ2-1, with no clear D. The CDR3 is 11 residues long. Germline V gene lookup returns CDR1 MNHNY and CDR2 SVGAGI (reference sequence). With 6 bases removed from V and 15 bases from J, the gap between germline ends came to 15 bases. CDR3: CASSTDSIWFF. The CDR3 DNA is TGTGCCAGCAGCACTGATTCAATTTGGTTCTTC.

About this clone: Within the sample, other DNA sequences also encode this same CDR3. This chain uses TRBV19 with TRBJ1-2; 9 bases match TRBD1. This CDR3 has 14 amino acids. V was pared by 3 bases and J by 4 bases, with 3 bases of the junction left unmatched. The germline gives CDR1 LNHDA, CDR2 SQIVND (reference sequence). Written as DNA, the CDR3 is TGTGCCAGTAGTATGGACAGGGGACGCTATGGCTACACCTTC. This codes for CASSMDRGRYGYTF. Looking up the rest from reference TRBV19 and TRBJ1-2 gives the full variable domain: DGGITQSPKYLFRKEGQNVTLSCEQNLNHDAMYWYRQDPGQGLRLIYYSQIVNDFQKGDIAEGYSVSREKKESFPLTVTSAQKNPTAFYLCASSMDRGRYGYTFGSGTRLTVV.

CDR3 DNA sequence: TGTGCCAGCAGCTTATATTGGTCTGAGGGCGGGAGGTACTACGAGCAGTACTTC. This gives the protein CASSLYWSEGGRYYEQYF. This chain links TRBV11-2 with TRBJ2-7; 8 positions match TRBD2. J gave up 3 bases and V 2 bases, and 15 bases lay outside the gene matches. CDR1 is SGHAT and CDR2 is FQNNGV in the germline V gene. This CDR3 is built from 18 residues. Complete variable domain (other parts from reference TRBV11-2 and TRBJ2-7): EAGVAQSPRYKIIEKRQSVAFWCNPISGHATLYWYQQILGQGPKLLIQFQNNGVVDDSQLPKDRFSAERLKGVDSTLKIQPAKLEDSAVYLCASSLYWSEGGRYYEQYFGPGTRLTVT.

This chain's CDR3 is CSVSTGDYGYTF. As DNA, the CDR3 is TGCAGCGTTTCCACAGGGGACTATGGCTACACCTTC. The rearrangement uses TRBV29-1 and TRBJ1-2; 7 positions match TRBD1. CDR3 length equals 12 residues. V was clipped by 5 bases and J by 3 bases; unmatched bases: 3. Germline CDR1 is SQVTM and CDR2 is ANQGSEA.

This clone was picked up one time. The chain links TRBV7-2 to TRBJ1-1; D is unclear. Germline CDR1 reads SGHTA; CDR2 reads FQGNSA. The germline V and J ends were trimmed by 1 base and 2 bases, with 8 bases remaining between them. This CDR3 contains 14 residues. The CDR3 nucleotides read TGTGCCAGCAGCTTAGACAGAACCAACACTGAAGCTTTCTTT. This translates into CASSLDRTNTEAFF.

This clone was counted once. The J gene is TRBJ2-3, the V gene TRBV20-1; 7 nucleotides agree with TRBD2. Unmatched junction bases numbered 12, after V lost 3 bases and J lost 0 bases. Germline V gene sequence: CDR1 DFQATT, CDR2 SNEGSKA (reference sequence). This CDR3 has 17 residues. In nucleotides, the CDR3 is TGCAGTGCTAGTCCTATACGGGGAGGGATCAGCACAGATACGCAGTATTTT. This sequence encodes CSASPIRGGISTDTQYF.

This rearrangement joins TRBV13 to TRBJ2-3; 12 bases are a match to TRBD2. The CDR3 contains 16 residues. J gave up 4 bases and V 1 base, and 3 bases lay outside the gene matches. Germline values: CDR1 PRHDT, CDR2 FYEKMQ (reference sequence). The chain's CDR3 is CASSLDASGRADTQYF. The CDR3 nucleotides are TGTGCCAGCAGCTTAGATGCTAGCGGGAGGGCAGATACGCAGTATTTT.

The rearrangement links TRBV6-5 to TRBJ2-7; TRBD1 matches at 8 bases. Per the germline V gene, CDR1 is MNHEY and CDR2 is SVGAGI. This CDR3 comprises 15 residues. With 2 bases clipped from V and 3 bases from J, the junction kept 6 bases outside the gene matches. CDR3 sequence reads: CASSYGRGRDYEQYF. CDR3 in DNA: TGTGCCAGCAGTTACGGCAGGGGGCGCGACTACGAGCAGTACTTC.

J is TRBJ1-2 and V is TRBV28; the D gene is possibly TRBD1 (5 bases). CDR3 length equals 14 residues. Germline V gives CDR1 MDHEN, CDR2 SYDVKM. V was cut by 7 bases and J by 4 bases, with 16 bases left in between. The CDR3, as DNA: TGTGCCAGCACGGTGGCAGGGCTTATCTATGGCTACACCTTC. This sequence encodes CASTVAGLIYGYTF.

This chain links TRBV3-1 (or the pseudogene TRBV3-2) with TRBJ2-7, with 9 bases lining up with TRBD1. V lost 5 bases, J lost 7 bases, and 6 bases stayed unmatched. The CDR3 totals 13 residues. Germline CDR1 LGHDT, CDR2 YNNKEL (reference sequence). CDR3 coding DNA: TGTGCCAGCAGCACTTGGGACAGGGTGGAGCAGTACTTC. Residues: CASSTWDRVEQYF.

The chain has TRBV30 and TRBJ1-2; possible D gene TRBD1, 5 bases. Looked up from germline, CDR1 is GTSNPN and CDR2 is SVGIG (reference sequence). This CDR3 region has 12 residues. V dropped 1 base and J dropped 8 bases, with 11 bases sitting between them. CDR3 region: CAWSAGAGGYTF. The DNA for the CDR3 is TGTGCCTGGAGTGCTGGGGCAGGGGGCTACACCTTC.